This T cell receptor (beta chain) was recovered during a study of blood T cell repertoires in COVID-19. Turning to the study itself: Spain, Italy and the United States supplied samples that represented acute and convalescent COVID-19. Sources were T cells, B-cell-depleted T cells, or PBMCs; the material itself was cDNA or gDNA.

Data came from immunoSEQ multiplex PCR; TCRdb stores just in-frame clones and leaves some out. Of roughly 120,000 clones listed, about 88% are singletons. V shed 5 bases and J shed 7 bases, with 15 bases lying between them. The CDR3 is made up of 13 amino acids. Per the germline V gene, CDR1 is SGHTA and CDR2 is FQGNSA. The sequence was collected from a woman aged 70 to 79 who had recovered from COVID-19. Material for sequencing was peripheral blood. This chain links TRBV7-2 with TRBJ2-7, with a possible D match to TRBD2 (6 bases). CDR3 residues: CASSPDGGREQYF. CDR3 coding DNA: TGTGCCAGCAGCCCAGACGGGGGACGGGAGCAGTACTTC. Complete variable domain (other parts from reference TRBV7-2 and TRBJ2-7): GAGVSQSPSNKVTEKGKDVELRCDPISGHTALYWYRQSLGQGLEFLIYFQGNSAPDKSGLPSDRFSAERTGGSVSTLTIQRTQQEDSAVYLCASSPDGGREQYFGPGTRLTVT.